This T cell receptor (beta chain) was documented in a study of blood T cell repertoires in COVID-19. Whole-study context: Samples of COVID-19 (acute and convalescent) were obtained from the United States, Italy and Spain. The cDNA or gDNA used as material had been derived from T cells, B-cell-depleted T cells, or PBMCs.

Germline V gene lookup returns CDR1 LNHDA and CDR2 SQIVND (reference sequence). CDR3 size: 17 residues. V shed 3 bases and J 1 base; nucleotides not matched to a gene: 6. The authors' processing: Nucleated cell counts were estimated from reference gene primer amplification. Method: immunoSEQ multiplex PCR; TCRdb's copy keeps in-frame clones and lacks some. V and J calls and clone size are as listed in that table; D and trimming were resolved from the DNA. The sample holds 200,000 to 300,000 clones, just under 85% seen once. This clone was seen only once. The gene calls are TRBV19 and TRBJ1-5; 10 nucleotides align to TRBD1. Sequencing was carried out using peripheral blood. The sequence was obtained from a woman of 80 years or more with acute or convalescent COVID-19. The CDR3 spells CASSIRTGGGSNQPQHF. CDR3 nucleotide sequence: TGTGCCAGTAGTATTCGGACAGGGGGGGGAAGCAATCAGCCCCAGCATTTT.